This entry lists 3 T cell receptor beta chains sequenced from one sample in a study of blood T cell repertoires in COVID-19. This table comes from immunoSEQ multiplex PCR, and its TCRdb copy is limited to in-frame clones, with some not included. The data show hundreds of thousands of clones, roughly 90% seen once. Sequencing input: peripheral blood. These TCRs come from a woman aged 25 to 45 with active or convalescent COVID-19.

This chain connects TRBV7-9 to TRBJ2-2; 8 nucleotides match TRBD2. The CDR3 length is 15 residues. The V gene's germline CDR1 is SEHNR and CDR2 FQNEAQ (reference sequence). With 5 bases clipped from V and 6 bases from J, the junction kept 8 bases outside the gene matches. CDR3 DNA sequence: TGTGCCAGCAGCCCGGTAGCGGGGTTACCCGGGGAGCTGTTTTTT. Encoded protein: CASSPVAGLPGELFF.

The chain joins TRBV13 to TRBJ2-7, with TRBD2 matching over 8 bases. V lost 0 bases to trimming and J lost 3 bases; unmatched junction nucleotides: 4. This CDR3 region has 15 residues. Germline V lookup: CDR1 PRHDT, CDR2 FYEKMQ (reference sequence). The CDR3 reads CASSLGLLAGYEQYF. CDR3 DNA: TGTGCCAGCAGCTTAGGCCTTCTAGCGGGCTACGAGCAGTACTTC.

The chain combines TRBV10-3 with TRBJ1-4; TRBD1 matches 7 bases. The CDR3 contains 14 residues. Germline loops: CDR1 ENHRY, CDR2 SYGVKD. Germline trimming cut 6 bases from V and 5 bases from J; bases unmatched to any gene: 6. The CDR3 reads CAISPGTENEKLFF. The CDR3 bases are TGTGCCATCAGCCCCGGGACAGAGAATGAAAAACTGTTTTTT.